This is a list of T cell receptor beta chains from one sample in a study of T cell changes during pregnancy in multiple sclerosis. Method: immunoSEQ multiplex PCR; TCRdb's copy keeps in-frame clones and lacks some. The sample records tens of thousands of clones, nearly 95% being singletons. The sequencing used CD4+ T cells from peripheral blood mononuclear cells, collected in the third trimester of pregnancy. The receptor set was obtained from a female donor with multiple sclerosis, enrolled in a pregnancy study. The CDR3 runs from the conserved cysteine through the conserved F or W. The order of the fields is clone size, V gene, D gene, J gene, CDR3 protein, CDR3 DNA. A D gene is named only where the DNA matches it firmly. For some rows the clone size is stated as once, few or many, or as a class when expanded; others skip it.

NA	TRBV15	NA	TRBJ1-2	CATSRDRGSNYGYTF	TGTGCCACCAGCAGAGATCGCGGGAGTAACTATGGCTACACCTTC
NA	TRBV5-4	NA	TRBJ2-7	CASSLGGFYEQYF	TGTGCCAGCAGCTTGGGAGGGTTCTACGAGCAGTACTTC
NA	TRBV30	NA	TRBJ1-1	CAWSVRGGTAAFF	TGTGCCTGGAGTGTACGCGGGGGGACTGCAGCTTTCTTT
NA	TRBV19	NA	TRBJ1-6	CASSIQGTPNSPLHF	TGTGCCAGTAGTATACAGGGAACCCCTAATTCACCCCTCCACTTT
NA	TRBV2	TRBD1	TRBJ1-1	CASSKDRDSEAFF	TGTGCCAGCAGCAAAGACAGGGACTCTGAAGCTTTCTTT
NA	TRBV15	TRBD2	TRBJ2-1	CATSRALAGLNNEQFF	TGTGCCACCAGCAGAGCCCTAGCGGGGTTGAACAATGAGCAGTTCTTC
few	TRBV30	TRBD1	TRBJ1-1	CAWSPGGTEAFF	TGTGCCTGGAGTCCAGGGGGCACTGAAGCTTTCTTT
few	TRBV19	NA	TRBJ2-1	CASSIGFSSYNEQFF	TGTGCCAGTAGTATAGGCTTCAGCTCCTACAATGAGCAGTTCTTC
NA	TRBV14	TRBD2	TRBJ2-3	CASSQRPGLAGGPSSDTQYF	TGTGCCAGCAGCCAACGCCCGGGCCTAGCGGGGGGCCCTTCTTCAGATACGCAGTATTTT
NA	TRBV27	TRBD2	TRBJ2-1	CASSSLAGQFF	TGTGCCAGCAGTTCACTAGCGGGACAGTTCTTC
few	TRBV5-4	NA	TRBJ2-7	CASRSAGTYEQYF	TGTGCCAGCAGAAGTGCGGGGACCTACGAGCAGTACTTC
NA	TRBV2	NA	TRBJ1-2	CASSPSSAAALVYTF	TGTGCCAGCAGTCCGTCATCTGCGGCAGCGCTGGTCTACACCTTC
NA	TRBV10-2	NA	TRBJ1-5	CASSESANQPQHF	TGCGCCAGCAGTGAGTCCGCGAATCAGCCCCAGCATTTT
NA	TRBV10-3	NA	TRBJ1-4	CAIRKQPNEKLFF	TGTGCCATCCGTAAACAGCCTAATGAAAAACTGTTTTTT
NA	TRBV29-1	NA	TRBJ1-3	CSAGSAGLGNTIYF	TGCAGCGCCGGGAGTGCAGGGCTAGGAAACACCATATATTTT
once	TRBV5-1	NA	TRBJ1-4	CASSAGGREKLFF	TGCGCCAGCAGCGCGGGGGGCCGTGAAAAACTGTTTTTT
NA	TRBV5-1	TRBD1	TRBJ1-2	CASSGGTGDGYTF	TGCGCCAGCAGCGGGGGGACAGGGGATGGCTACACCTTC
NA	TRBV30	NA	TRBJ1-3	CAWREGGGNTIYF	TGTGCCTGGAGGGAGGGCGGAGGAAACACCATATATTTT
NA	TRBV6-5	TRBD2	TRBJ2-7	CASSYTSGGASEQYF	TGTGCCAGCAGTTACACTAGCGGGGGGGCGTCCGAGCAGTACTTC